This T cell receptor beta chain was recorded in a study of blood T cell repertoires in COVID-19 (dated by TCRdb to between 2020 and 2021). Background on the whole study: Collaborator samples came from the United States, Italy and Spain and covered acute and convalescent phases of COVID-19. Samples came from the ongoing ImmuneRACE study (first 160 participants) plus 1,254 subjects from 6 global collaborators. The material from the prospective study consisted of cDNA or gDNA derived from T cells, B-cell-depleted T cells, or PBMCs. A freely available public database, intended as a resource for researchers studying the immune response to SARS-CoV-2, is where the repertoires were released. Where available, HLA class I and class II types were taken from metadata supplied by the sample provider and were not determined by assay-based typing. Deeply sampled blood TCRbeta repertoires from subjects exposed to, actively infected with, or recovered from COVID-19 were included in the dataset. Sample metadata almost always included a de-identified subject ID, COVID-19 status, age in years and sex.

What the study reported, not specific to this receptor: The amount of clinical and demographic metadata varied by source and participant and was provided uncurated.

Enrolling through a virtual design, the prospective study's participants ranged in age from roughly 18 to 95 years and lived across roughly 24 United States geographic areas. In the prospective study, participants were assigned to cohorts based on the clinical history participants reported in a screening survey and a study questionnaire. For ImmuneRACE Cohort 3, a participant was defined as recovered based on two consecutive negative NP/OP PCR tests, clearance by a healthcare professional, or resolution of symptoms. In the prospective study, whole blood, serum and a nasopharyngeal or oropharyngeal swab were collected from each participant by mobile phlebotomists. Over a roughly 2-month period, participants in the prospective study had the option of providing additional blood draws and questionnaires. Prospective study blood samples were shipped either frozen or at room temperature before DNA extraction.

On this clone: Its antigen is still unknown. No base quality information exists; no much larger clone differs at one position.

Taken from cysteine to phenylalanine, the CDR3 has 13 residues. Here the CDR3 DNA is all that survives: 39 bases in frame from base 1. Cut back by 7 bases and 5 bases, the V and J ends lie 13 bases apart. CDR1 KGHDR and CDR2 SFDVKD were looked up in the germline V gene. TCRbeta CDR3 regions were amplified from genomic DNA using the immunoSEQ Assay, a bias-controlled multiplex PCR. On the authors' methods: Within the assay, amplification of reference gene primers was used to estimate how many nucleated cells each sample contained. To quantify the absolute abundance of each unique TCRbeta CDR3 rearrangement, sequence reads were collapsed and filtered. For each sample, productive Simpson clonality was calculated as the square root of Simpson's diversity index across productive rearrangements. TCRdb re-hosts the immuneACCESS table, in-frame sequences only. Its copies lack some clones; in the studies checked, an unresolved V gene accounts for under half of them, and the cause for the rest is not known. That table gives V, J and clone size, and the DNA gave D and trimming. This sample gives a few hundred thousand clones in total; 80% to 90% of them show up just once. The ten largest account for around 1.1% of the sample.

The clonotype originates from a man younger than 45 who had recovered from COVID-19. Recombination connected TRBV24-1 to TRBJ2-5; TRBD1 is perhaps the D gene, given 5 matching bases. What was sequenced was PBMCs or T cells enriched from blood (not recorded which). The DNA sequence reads TGTGCCACCAGCGAGTGGGGCCAGGAGACCCAGTACTTC. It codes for CATSEWGQETQYF.